These 14 T cell receptor beta chains originate from one sample sequenced in a study of Tregs in tolerant kidney transplant recipients. This table comes from immunoSEQ multiplex PCR, and its TCRdb copy is limited to in-frame clones, with some not included. The sample lists about 90,000 clones; 80% to 95% were seen once. Mixed chimerism was transient after nonmyeloablative marrow transplants from related graft donors. The sequencing used CD4+ T cells from blood (PBMCs), collected 12 months after the transplant. Receptors originate from a human patient who received a combined kidney and bone marrow transplant. Some T cells may possibly be graft donor cells.

V is TRBV4-1 and J is TRBJ1-2; D not certain. The germline V gene encodes CDR1 MGHRA and CDR2 YSYEKL. The CDR3 spans 13 residues. Trimming removed 2 bases at V and 8 bases at J, with 12 bases between. The CDR3 region is CASSQLPRGGYTF. The CDR3 coding sequence is TGCGCCAGCAGCCAACTGCCCCGAGGGGGCTACACCTTC.

V usage is TRBV11-2 and J usage is TRBJ2-3; a possible D gene is TRBD2 (6 bases). Trimming left V 5 bases short and J 7 bases short, with 19 bases between. The CDR3 runs 15 residues. Per germline, CDR1 SGHAT and CDR2 FQNNGV. The CDR3 coding sequence is TGTGCCAGCAGCGAACAGCGTGGAGGGGCTTATACGCAGTATTTT. Translation: CASSEQRGGAYTQYF.

This clone turned up a few times. The junction departs from the called germline gene at one end, perhaps through a read error. The identical CDR3 is also encoded by other nucleotide sequences in the sample. The rearrangement uses TRBV14 and TRBJ1-6, with a possible D match to TRBD1 (5 bases). This CDR3 is 13 amino acids long. CDR1 and CDR2 (germline): SGHDN, FVKESK. CDR3 in DNA: TGTGCCAGCAGCCGGGCAGGGTATTCCCCCCTCCACTTT. Translating gives CASSRAGYSPLHF.

The chain carries TRBV10-3 and TRBJ2-7; TRBD2 matches 10 bases. Losses at the gene ends were 6 bases for V and 3 bases for J; bases not matched to a gene: 8. The germline gives CDR1 ENHRY, CDR2 SYGVKD. The CDR3 totals 15 residues. CDR3 loop: CAIRSLAGALYEQYF. The DNA for the CDR3 is TGTGCCATCAGAAGCCTAGCGGGGGCCCTCTACGAGCAGTACTTC.

V is TRBV9 and J is TRBJ2-7, with D possibly TRBD1 on 6 matching bases. The germline V gene has CDR1 SGDLS and CDR2 YYNGEE. Trimming removed 4 bases from V and 8 bases from J, with 16 bases in between. The CDR3 consists of 13 residues. Written as DNA, the CDR3 is TGTGCCAGCAGCCCGACCGGGACAATTAAGCAGTACTTC. Amino acids: CASSPTGTIKQYF.

The chain carries TRBV9 and TRBJ1-1; a possible D gene is TRBD1 (6 bases). The ends were cut back, 4 bases at V and 4 bases at J, with 14 bases in the middle. The CDR3 has 14 amino acids. The germline gives CDR1 SGDLS, CDR2 YYNGEE. The CDR3 DNA is TGTGCCAGCAGCTCACAGGGTGGAGGCACTGAAGCTTTCTTT. As protein: CASSSQGGGTEAFF.

The J gene is TRBJ2-7, the V gene TRBV5-1; the match to TRBD1 covers 7 bases. Germline values: CDR1 SGHRS, CDR2 YFSETQ. CDR3 length equals 16 residues. V shed 1 base and J 1 base; nucleotides not matched to a gene: 8. The CDR3 nucleotides read TGCGCCAGCAGCTTGACCCGGGACAGATTGTCCTACGAGCAGTACTTC. This encodes CASSLTRDRLSYEQYF.

The chain links TRBV5-1 to TRBJ2-7; possibly TRBD1 for D (6 bases). The CDR3 length is 14 residues. Trimming shortened V by 2 bases and J by 9 bases, and 18 bases separated the two germline ends. The germline V gene has CDR1 SGHRS and CDR2 YFSETQ. The CDR3 DNA reads TGCGCCAGCAGCTTCGCCGGCACGTACAGGGTGCAGTACTTC. Amino acid sequence: CASSFAGTYRVQYF.

This clone showed up just once. The gene calls are TRBV7-3 and TRBJ2-3, with 8 bases lining up with TRBD2. V shed 5 bases and J 2 bases; nucleotides not matched to a gene: 12. The CDR3 sequence is 17 residues long. Per germline, CDR1 SGHTA and CDR2 FQGTGA. CDR3 loop: CASSPRGSGMATDTQYF. DNA for the CDR3: TGTGCCAGCAGCCCGAGAGGTAGCGGGATGGCCACAGATACGCAGTATTTT.

The gene calls are TRBV27 and TRBJ2-5; a possible D gene is TRBD2 (5 bases). The V end was cut by 5 bases, the J end by 2 bases, with 12 bases between. Germline assignment: CDR1 MNHEY and CDR2 SMNVEV (reference sequence). The CDR3 spans 14 residues. The CDR3: CASSPLERQETQYF. CDR3 coding DNA: TGTGCCAGCAGTCCCCTCGAGCGGCAAGAGACCCAGTACTTC.

This clone was seen just once. This sequence joins TRBV7-9 and TRBJ2-3; D ambiguous. V dropped 3 bases and J dropped 0 bases, with 16 bases sitting between them. The CDR3 extends over 17 amino acids. Germline V lookup: CDR1 SEHNR, CDR2 FQNEAQ (reference sequence). CDR3 DNA: TGTGCCAGCAGCTTTTTGGCGCGAGGTCGAAGCACAGATACGCAGTATTTT. Its translation: CASSFLARGRSTDTQYF.

The rearrangement joins TRBV5-1 to TRBJ2-7; D is possibly TRBD2 (6 bases). Trimming left V 0 bases short and J 4 bases short, with 20 bases between. From germline, CDR1 is SGHRS and CDR2 YFSETQ. CDR3 size: 17 residues. The CDR3 DNA reads TGCGCCAGCAGCTTGGCCGGGGGACCTAGCCGGGCTTACGAGCAGTACTTC. It yields the protein CASSLAGGPSRAYEQYF.

The chain couples TRBV29-1 to TRBJ2-1; TRBD2 matches at 8 bases. The CDR3 totals 14 residues. The germline gives CDR1 SQVTM, CDR2 ANQGSEA. V shed 0 bases and J 11 bases; nucleotides not matched to a gene: 9. The CDR3 region has the DNA TGCAGCGTTGAAGATGAGGTGGCGGGAGGTCAGCAGTTCTTC. Translation gives CSVEDEVAGGQQFF.

The chain carries TRBV4-1 and TRBJ2-5, with a possible D match to TRBD2 (5 bases). The closer fit of TRBJ2-7 to the DNA end suggests the J call may be wrong. Germline CDR1 and CDR2: MGHRA and YSYEKL. CDR3 length: 14 amino acids. CDR3 bases: TGCGCCAGCAGCCAAGTTGGGAGAACCTACGAGCAGTACTTC. It yields the protein CASSQVGRTYEQYF.